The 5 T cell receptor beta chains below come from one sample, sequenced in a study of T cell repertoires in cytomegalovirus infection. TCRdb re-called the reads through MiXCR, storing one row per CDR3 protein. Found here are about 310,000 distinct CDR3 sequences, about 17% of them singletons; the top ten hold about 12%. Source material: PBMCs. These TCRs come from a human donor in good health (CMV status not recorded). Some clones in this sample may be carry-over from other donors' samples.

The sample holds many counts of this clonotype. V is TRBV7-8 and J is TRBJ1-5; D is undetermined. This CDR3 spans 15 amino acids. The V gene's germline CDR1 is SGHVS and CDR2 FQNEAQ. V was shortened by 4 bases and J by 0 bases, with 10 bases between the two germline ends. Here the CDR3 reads CASSSEGYSNQPQHF. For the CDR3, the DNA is TGTGCCAGCAGCTCGGAGGGTTATAGCAATCAGCCCCAGCATTTT.

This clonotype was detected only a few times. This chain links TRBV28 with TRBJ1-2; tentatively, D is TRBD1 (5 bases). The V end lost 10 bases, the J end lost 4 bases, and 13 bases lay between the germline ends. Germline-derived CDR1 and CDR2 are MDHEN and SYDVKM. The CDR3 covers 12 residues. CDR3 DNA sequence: TGTGCCACCCGATGGGGGGGCTATGGCTACACCTTC. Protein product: CATRWGGYGYTF.

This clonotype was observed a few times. The CDR3 DNA sequence: TGTGCCAGCAGAACCGGGACAAATTACTACAATGAGCAGTTCTTC. Translating gives CASRTGTNYYNEQFF. The J gene is TRBJ2-1, the V gene TRBV2; tentatively, D is TRBD1 (6 bases). Germline V lookup: CDR1 SNHLY, CDR2 FYNNEI. The CDR3 consists of 15 residues. Trimming removed 6 bases at V and 3 bases at J, with 15 bases between.

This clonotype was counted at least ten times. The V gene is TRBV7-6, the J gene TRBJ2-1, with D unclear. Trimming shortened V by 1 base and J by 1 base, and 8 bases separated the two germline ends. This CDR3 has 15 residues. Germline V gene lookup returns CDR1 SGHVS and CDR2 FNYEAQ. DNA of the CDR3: TGTGCCAGCAGCTTAGGTCTTGTATCCTACAATGAGCAGTTCTTC. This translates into CASSLGLVSYNEQFF.

CDR3 loop: CASNRVPNTEAFF. Written as DNA, the CDR3 is TGTGCCAGCAACAGGGTACCGAACACTGAAGCTTTCTTT. V gene TRBV7-6 combines with J gene TRBJ1-1; D is perhaps TRBD1 (6 bases). The CDR3 is made up of 13 amino acids. CDR1 SGHVS and CDR2 FNYEAQ come from the germline V gene. V lost 7 bases and J 1 base, leaving 10 bases between the germline ends.